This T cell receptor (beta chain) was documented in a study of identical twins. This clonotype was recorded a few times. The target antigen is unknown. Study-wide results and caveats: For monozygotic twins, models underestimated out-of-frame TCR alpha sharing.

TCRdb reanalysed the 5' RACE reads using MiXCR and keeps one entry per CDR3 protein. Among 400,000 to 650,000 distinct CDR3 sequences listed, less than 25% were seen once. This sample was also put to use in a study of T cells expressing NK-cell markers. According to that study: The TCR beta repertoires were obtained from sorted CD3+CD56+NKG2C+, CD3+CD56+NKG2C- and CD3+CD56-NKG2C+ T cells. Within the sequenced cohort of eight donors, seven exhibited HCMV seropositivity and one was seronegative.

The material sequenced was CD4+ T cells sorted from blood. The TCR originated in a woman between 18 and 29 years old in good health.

The CDR3 sequence is CASSPNGLAANTGELFF. CDR3 nucleotides: TGTGCCAGCAGCCCAAACGGACTAGCAGCGAACACCGGGGAGCTGTTTTTT. This chain links TRBV7-3 with TRBJ2-2; 8 positions match TRBD2. There are 17 residues in the CDR3. Germline lookup yields CDR1 SGHTA and CDR2 FQGTGA. V lost 5 bases and J lost 0; bases outside the gene matches: 8.